What follows are 7 T cell receptor delta chains derived from one specimen sequenced in a study of gamma-delta T cells after stem cell transplantation. TCRdb re-called the RT-PCR reads via CATT. The table lists 2,500 to 3,000 delta-chain clones, 7% to 10% of them singletons, with about 9.2% in the top ten. The source material was gamma-delta T cells. These receptors were obtained from a human donor. It is not recorded whose cells these are; they may come from a transplant donor.

As regards this clone: Since a much larger clone is just one base distant, this may be a read error. The same CDR3 also results from other DNA sequences found in this sample. The chain recombines TRDV2 with TRDJ3; 11 nucleotides line up with TRDD3. The CDR3 covers 20 residues. Looked up from germline, CDR1 is GEAIGNYY and CDR2 is EKD. The CDR3 reads CACDTLGDIGSSWDTRQMFF. CDR3 nucleotides: TGTGCCTGTGACACACTGGGGGATATCGGGAGCTCCTGGGACACCCGACAAATGTTTTTC.

Comment on this clone: Other DNA variants within this sample encode the same CDR3. This rearrangement joins TRDV1 to TRDJ2; D is perhaps TRDD3 (6 bases). Germline-derived CDR1 and CDR2 are TSWWSYY and QGS. CDR3 length: 15 amino acids. Trimming left V 10 bases short and J 6 bases short, with 21 bases between. CDR3 region: CARGVGDTGAAQLFF. DNA of the CDR3: TGTGCTCGTGGCGTGGGAGATACGGGGGCAGCACAACTCTTCTTT.

Details on this clone: The likely explanation is a read error, given a far larger clone one base away. The chain joins TRDV2 to TRDJ2; TRDD3 agrees at 12 bases. Germline V lookup: CDR1 GEAIGNYY, CDR2 EKD. Trimming removed 2 bases from V and 3 bases from J; junction bases left unmatched: 3. The CDR3 contains 16 residues. The CDR3 protein is CACDILGDTVTAQLFF. CDR3 DNA: TGTGCCTGTGACATACTGGGGGATACTGTGACAGCACAACTCTTCTTT.

Relative to its sample, this clone is medium-sized (0.01 to 0.1%). The V and J genes are TRDV3 and TRDJ1, with 10 positions matching TRDD3. From germline, CDR1 is TVYSNPD and CDR2 GDNSRS (reference sequence). The CDR3 is 12 residues long. Trimming cost V 1 base and J 7 bases; bases outside gene matches: 3. CDR3 in amino acids: CAFTGGYGKLIF. DNA of the CDR3: TGTGCCTTTACCGGGGGATACGGTAAACTCATCTTT.

By share, this clone ranks as medium-sized. A much larger clonotype is one base distant, so this may be a read error. The rearrangement joins TRDV2 to TRDJ2; 10 nucleotides align to TRDD3. The germline gives CDR1 GEAIGNYY, CDR2 EKD. The CDR3 extends over 15 amino acids. The CDR3 nucleotides read TGTGCCTGTGACGTACTGGGGGATTTGGCAGCACAACTCTTCTTT. This translates into CACDVLGDLAAQLFF.

This clone turned up a few times. This likely stems from a read error, as it lies one base from a far larger clone. The V call is TRDV2, the J call TRDJ1; TRDD3 might be the D (5 bases). The CDR3 totals 15 residues. Germline CDR1 is GEAIGNYY and CDR2 is EKD. The chain's CDR3 is CACDTCGEYTGKLIF. CDR3 DNA: TGTGCCTGTGACACGTGTGGGGAGTACACCGGTAAACTCATCTTT.

Concerning this clone: This sequence is one base from a far larger clone and is likely a read error. The chain employs TRDV2 and TRDJ3; 9 bases agree with TRDD3. The ends lost 0 bases at V and 0 bases at J; junction bases unmatched: 8. The CDR3 is 20 amino acids. From germline, CDR1 is GEAIGNYY and CDR2 EKD. The CDR3 here is CACDTLTGGPSSWDTRQMFF. The CDR3 coding sequence is TGTGCCTGTGACACCCTTACTGGGGGACCCAGCTCCTGGGACACCCGACAGATGTTTTTC.